The T cell receptor beta chain described here comes from a study of cytomegalovirus exposure and HLA in healthy donors. Study-level points and caveats: In a later analysis, most CMV-associated TCR beta chains appeared HLA-restricted. For most TCR beta V segments, an earlier analysis put the productive rate at about 87% or about 30% of the time. Among donors in an Asian-associated ancestry cluster, a later analysis reportedly found fewer N-insertions than the roughly 610-donor mean. In vitro experiments confirmed that three CMV-associated chains were specific for CMV antigens.

This clone has a handful of counts. What it binds is not known. The PCR made use of 60 Vbeta and 13 Jbeta primers. Data came from immunoSEQ multiplex PCR; TCRdb stores just in-frame clones and leaves some out. The table includes about 250,000 clones, approximately 70% detected once. The source is a female donor in good health and CMV-seronegative. The sample was PBMCs.

The CDR3 coding sequence is TGTGCCAGCAGTGACTCTCCGGGACTAGCGACCAATGAGCAGTTCTTC. This encodes CASSDSPGLATNEQFF. The chain recombines TRBV6-4 with TRBJ2-1; 10 nucleotides match TRBD2. The CDR3 spans 16 residues. Trimming at V came to 0 bases and at J to 6 bases, leaving 5 bases not matched to a gene. Germline lookup yields CDR1 MRHNA and CDR2 SNTAGT.